This TCR beta chain was captured by sequencing in a study of blood T cells in healthy people across ages. A sample-barcoded 5' primer and a J-beta primer mix were used in a second PCR of roughly 6 to 11 cycles. One entry per CDR3 protein, called by TCRdb with MiXCR from the 5' RACE reads. The sample has approximately 1.5 million distinct CDR3 sequences; 42% are singletons. The sequenced sample consisted of blood. The sequence derives from a young woman in good health.

Here the CDR3 reads CSASGREKLFF. In DNA, the CDR3 is TGCAGTGCTAGCGGCAGAGAAAAACTGTTTTTT. The chain combines TRBV20-1 with TRBJ1-4; D remains ambiguous. The CDR3 loop spans 11 amino acids. From germline, CDR1 is DFQATT and CDR2 SNEGSKA (reference sequence). Trimming cost V 3 bases and J 8 bases, with 7 bases left between them.